The entry below gives a single T cell receptor (beta chain) sequence along with its context. Antigen unknown. The data are from a study of blood T cells in healthy people across ages. About the research overall: About one barcoded beta molecule per two T cells was captured by template switching. General observations from the study: Long-lived and aged donors differed, with more naive CD4+ cells and higher diversity in the long-lived.

V lost 3 bases, J lost 8 bases, and 3 bases stayed unmatched. The CDR3 loop spans 13 amino acids. Germline V gene data show CDR1 as DFQATT and CDR2 as SNEGSKA (reference sequence). Each sample provided at least 6 micrograms of extracted total RNA. Primed by a sample-barcoded 5' primer and a J-beta primer mix, a second PCR proceeded for about 6 to 11 cycles. Researchers report that a template-switch adaptor with 12 random nucleotides tagged each cDNA molecule. One entry per CDR3 protein results from TCRdb running MiXCR on the 5' RACE reads. The sample has around 900,000 distinct CDR3 sequences, roughly half seen once; the top ten hold about a fifth.

The sample consisted of blood. The gene calls are TRBV20-1 and TRBJ2-3, with 12 nucleotides matching TRBD2. This TCR was recovered from a woman aged 60-75 years in good health. The chain's CDR3 is CSARLAGGPTQYF. The DNA of the CDR3 is TGCAGTGCTAGGCTAGCGGGAGGGCCTACGCAGTATTTT.